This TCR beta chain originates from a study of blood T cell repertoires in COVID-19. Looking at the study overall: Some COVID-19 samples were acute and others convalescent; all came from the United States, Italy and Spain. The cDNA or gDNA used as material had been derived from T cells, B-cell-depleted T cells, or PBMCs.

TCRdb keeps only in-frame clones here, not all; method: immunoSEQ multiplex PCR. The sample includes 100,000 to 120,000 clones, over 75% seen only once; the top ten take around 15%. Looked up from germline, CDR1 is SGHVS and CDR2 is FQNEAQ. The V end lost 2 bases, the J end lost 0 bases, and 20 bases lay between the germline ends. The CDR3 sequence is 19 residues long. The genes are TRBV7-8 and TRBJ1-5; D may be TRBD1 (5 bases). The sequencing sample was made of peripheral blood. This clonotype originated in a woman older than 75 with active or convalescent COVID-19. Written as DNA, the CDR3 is TGTGCCAGCAGCTTAAACGCAGGGCAAGACCTTTATAGCAATCAGCCCCAGCATTTT. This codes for CASSLNAGQDLYSNQPQHF. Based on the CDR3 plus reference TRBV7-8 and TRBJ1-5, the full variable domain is GAGVSQSPRYKVAKRGQDVALRCDPISGHVSLFWYQQALGQGPEFLTYFQNEAQLDKSGLPSDRFFAERPEGSVSTLKIQRTQQEDSAVYLCASSLNAGQDLYSNQPQHFGDGTRLSIL.